This T cell receptor beta chain was sequenced in a study of T cell responses to AZD1222 COVID-19 vaccine. The V end lost 5 bases, the J end lost 5 bases, and 15 bases lay between the germline ends. Per the germline V gene, CDR1 is SGHTA and CDR2 is FQGTGA. The CDR3 length is 14 residues. Some clones are missing from TCRdb's copy, which holds only in-frame ones; the method was immunoSEQ multiplex PCR. The repertoire holds about 110,000 clones, with about 85% as singletons. The V call is TRBV7-3, the J call TRBJ2-5; D may match TRBD1 or TRBD2 (6 bases each). Sequenced here: peripheral blood, sampled on day 0 of AZD1222 vaccination. The TCR comes from an adult in good health. The CDR3, as DNA: TGTGCCAGCAGCCTACTAGGAGGGGGGGAGACCCAGTACTTC. It encodes CASSLLGGGETQYF.